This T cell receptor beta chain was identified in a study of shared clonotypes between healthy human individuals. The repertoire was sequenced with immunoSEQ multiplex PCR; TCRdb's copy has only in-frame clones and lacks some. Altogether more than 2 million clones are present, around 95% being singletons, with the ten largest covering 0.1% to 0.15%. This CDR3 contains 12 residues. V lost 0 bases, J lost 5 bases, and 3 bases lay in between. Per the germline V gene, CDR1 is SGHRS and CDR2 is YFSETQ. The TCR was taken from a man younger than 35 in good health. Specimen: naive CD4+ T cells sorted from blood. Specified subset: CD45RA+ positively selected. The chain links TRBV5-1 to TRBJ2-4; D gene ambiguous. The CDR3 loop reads CASSLGENIQYF. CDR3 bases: TGCGCCAGCAGCTTGGGGGAAAACATTCAGTACTTC.